The next 23 T cell receptor beta chains were all read from a single sample in a study of CD8 T cells in ankylosing spondylitis. TCRdb independently ran MiXCR on the 5' RACE reads; one entry per CDR3 protein. The repertoire includes about 110,000 distinct CDR3 sequences, 20% to 30% of them detected once, and 9% to 15% sits in the top ten. The sequencing input was synovial fluid, either unsorted or a sorted T cell fraction (not recorded which). The receptors derive from a male donor with ankylosing spondylitis.

This clonotype was seen at least ten times. The rearrangement joins TRBV18 to TRBJ2-1, with D uncertain. The CDR3 contains 13 residues. The germline V and J ends were trimmed by 4 bases and 8 bases, with 12 bases remaining between them. Germline CDR1 reads KGHSH; CDR2 reads LQKENI. Written as DNA, the CDR3 is TGTGCCAGCTCACTAAATGGGCTAGATGAGCAGTTCTTC. It is translated as CASSLNGLDEQFF.

This clonotype was counted many times. The chain employs TRBV4-1 and TRBJ2-1; 10 bases agree with TRBD1. V lost 9 bases to trimming and J lost 13 bases; unmatched junction nucleotides: 15. Germline CDR1 and CDR2: MGHRA and YSYEKL. CDR3 length: 14 amino acids. The CDR3 DNA reads TGCGCCAGTGGACAGGGGGGCGATAATGAGGGTCAGTTCTTC. Translating it yields CASGQGGDNEGQFF.

This clonotype was counted a few times. The chain couples TRBV11-2 to TRBJ1-2; D unclear. The CDR3 runs 14 residues. Per germline, CDR1 SGHAT and CDR2 FQNNGV. V was shortened by 1 base and J by 8 bases, with 14 bases between the two germline ends. The CDR3 sequence: CASSLARSSGGYTF. CDR3 nucleotides: TGTGCCAGCAGCTTAGCACGGTCCTCGGGCGGCTACACCTTC.

This clonotype was observed a few times. V usage is TRBV7-6 and J usage is TRBJ2-2; D gene ambiguous. Trimming took off 1 base at V and 1 base at J, with 10 bases between the two ends. Germline V CDR1 and CDR2: SGHVS, FNYEAQ. The CDR3 consists of 16 residues. CDR3 in amino acids: CASSLVRTENTGELFF. The CDR3 nucleotides read TGTGCCAGCAGCTTAGTTAGGACCGAGAACACCGGGGAGCTGTTTTTT. The full variable domain, in which reference TRBV7-6 and TRBJ2-2 provide the parts outside the CDR3, is GAGVSQSPRYKVTKRGQDVALRCDPISGHVSLYWYRQALGQGPEFLTYFNYEAQQDKSGLPNDRFSAERPEGSISTLTIQRTEQRDSAMYRCASSLVRTENTGELFFGEGSRLTVL.

A few counts support this clonotype. The chain has TRBV3-1 and TRBJ2-2; 12 nucleotides agree with TRBD2. This CDR3 has 13 residues. The germline gives CDR1 LGHDT, CDR2 YNNKEL (reference sequence). J lost 11 bases, V lost 5 bases, and 3 bases had no gene match. Here the CDR3 DNA reads TGTGCCAGCAGCTACGGACTAGCGGGAGAGCTGTTTTTT. This gives the protein CASSYGLAGELFF. The whole variable domain, filled in from reference TRBV3-1 and TRBJ2-2, reads DTAVSQTPKYLVTQMGNDKSIKCEQNLGHDTMYWYKQDSKKFLKIMFSYNNKELIINETVPNRFSPKSPDKAHLNLHINSLELGDSAVYFCASSYGLAGELFFGEGSRLTVL.

In its sample, this clonotype was seen many times. This sequence joins TRBV5-1 and TRBJ1-2; unclear D gene. From germline, CDR1 is SGHRS and CDR2 YFSETQ. Trimming shortened V by 0 bases and J by 4 bases, and 13 bases separated the two germline ends. This CDR3 has 15 residues. The CDR3 DNA is TGCGCCAGCAGCTTGGGCTCTGCGGGCAGCTATGGCTACACCTTC. This sequence encodes CASSLGSAGSYGYTF. The full variable domain, in which reference TRBV5-1 and TRBJ1-2 provide the parts outside the CDR3, is KAGVTQTPRYLIKTRGQQVTLSCSPISGHRSVSWYQQTPGQGLQFLFEYFSETQRNKGNFPGRFSGRQFSNSRSEMNVSTLELGDSALYLCASSLGSAGSYGYTFGSGTRLTVV.

A few counts support this clonotype. The genes are TRBV20-1 and TRBJ1-2, with D unresolved. This CDR3 is 15 amino acids long. From germline, CDR1 is DFQATT and CDR2 SNEGSKA (reference sequence). The ends were cut back, 1 base at V and 3 bases at J, with 15 bases in the middle. The CDR3 DNA follows: TGCAGTGCTAGAGGCGGACGGAATTTTCACTATGGCTACACCTTC. Translated: CSARGGRNFHYGYTF.

This clonotype was seen ten or more times. The rearrangement uses TRBV10-3 and TRBJ2-1, with 10 positions matching TRBD2. The CDR3 has 14 amino acids. V shed 4 bases and J 10 bases; nucleotides not matched to a gene: 7. CDR1 is ENHRY, CDR2 SYGVKD, per germline. The CDR3 DNA reads as TGTGCCATCAGTGCCCTAGCGGGAGAGAGAGAGCAGTTCTTC. Amino acids: CAISALAGEREQFF.

This clonotype was found a few times. The chain carries TRBV15 and TRBJ2-3; D possibly corresponds to TRBD2 (6 bases). V shed 1 base and J shed 0 bases, with 11 bases lying between them. Germline V CDR1 and CDR2: LNHNV, YYDKDF (reference sequence). This CDR3 is 16 amino acids long. The CDR3 DNA sequence: TGTGCCACCAGCAGAGCCCGACTAGGTAGCACAGATACGCAGTATTTT. Protein: CATSRARLGSTDTQYF.

CDR3 DNA: TGTGCCAGCAGCACCCGGACCGACTACCAAGAGACCCAGTACTTC. Protein: CASSTRTDYQETQYF. The V call is TRBV14, the J call TRBJ2-5; no clear D. Germline CDR1 reads SGHDN; CDR2 reads FVKESK. V was pared by 5 bases and J by 0 bases, with 13 bases between. The CDR3 extends over 15 amino acids.

This clonotype was counted many times. The V and J genes are TRBV9 and TRBJ2-5; weak D call: TRBD1 (5 bases). Germline assignment: CDR1 SGDLS and CDR2 YYNGEE. The CDR3 covers 12 residues. The V end was cut by 7 bases, the J end by 8 bases, with 15 bases between. CDR3 bases: TGTGCCAGCGGACAATTCCAAGGAACCCAGTACTTC. Translating gives CASGQFQGTQYF.

This clonotype was seen a handful of times. This rearrangement joins TRBV4-2 to TRBJ2-1, with D possibly called TRBD1 or TRBD2 (5 bases each). Germline-derived CDR1 and CDR2 are LGHNA and YNFKEQ. Trimming removed 1 base from V and 3 bases from J, with 13 bases in between. This CDR3 has 16 amino acids. CDR3 nucleotides: TGTGCCAGCAGCCAAGCTAGACAGCGGAGCTACAATGAGCAGTTCTTC. It is translated as CASSQARQRSYNEQFF.

The table lists this clonotype with a few counts. V and J are TRBV14 and TRBJ2-7, with D possibly being TRBD2 (6 bases). The CDR3 has 13 amino acids. Germline lookup yields CDR1 SGHDN and CDR2 FVKESK. V lost 5 bases to trimming and J lost 6 bases, with 14 bases between them. CDR3 nucleotide sequence: TGTGCCAGCAGCTATTGGCGGGATGGCGAGCAGTACGTC. Protein product: CASSYWRDGEQYV.

The rearrangement links TRBV13 to TRBJ1-4; possible D gene TRBD1, 5 bases. This CDR3 has 18 amino acids. V gave up 5 bases and J gave up 10 bases, with 29 bases separating them. Germline V gene data show CDR1 as PRHDT and CDR2 as FYEKMQ (reference sequence). The CDR3 here is CASSRGTYRQTMMGKLFF. Here the CDR3 DNA reads TGTGCCAGCAGCCGCGGGACTTACCGACAGACCATGATGGGAAAACTGTTTTTT.

This sequence joins TRBV7-2 and TRBJ2-7; unclear D gene. The V gene's germline CDR1 is SGHTA and CDR2 FQGNSA. This CDR3 is 11 amino acids long. The V end was cut by 1 base, the J end by 5 bases, with 3 bases between. In DNA, the CDR3 is TGTGCCAGCAGCTTAGTCCACGAGCAGTACTTC. Amino acid sequence: CASSLVHEQYF.

The chain carries TRBV20-1 and TRBJ2-5; tentatively, D is TRBD1 or TRBD2 (5 bases each). The CDR3 is made up of 14 amino acids. V dropped 2 bases and J dropped 0 bases, with 10 bases sitting between them. In germline, CDR1 is DFQATT, CDR2 SNEGSKA (reference sequence). The CDR3: CSARRRGNQETQYF. The CDR3 DNA is TGCAGTGCTAGACGCCGGGGCAACCAAGAGACCCAGTACTTC.

Only a few counts were recorded for this clonotype. This chain links TRBV24-1 with TRBJ2-2; D is unresolved. The germline V gene has CDR1 KGHDR and CDR2 SFDVKD. V was pared by 7 bases and J by 7 bases, with 6 bases between. The CDR3 runs 11 residues. Here the CDR3 reads CATRGIGELFF. The CDR3 nucleotides read TGTGCCACCAGGGGGATCGGGGAGCTGTTTTTT.

This clonotype was picked up one time. The chain is built from TRBV11-2 and TRBJ2-7; 12 bases match TRBD2. The CDR3 has 16 amino acids. Germline V gene lookup returns CDR1 SGHAT and CDR2 FQNNGV. Losses at the gene ends were 4 bases for V and 2 bases for J; bases not matched to a gene: 6. The CDR3 region is CASSSGTSGLAYEQYF. CDR3 nucleotide sequence: TGTGCCAGCAGCTCCGGGACTAGCGGGTTAGCCTACGAGCAGTACTTC.

This clonotype was recorded a few times. The chain links TRBV5-1 to TRBJ2-2; D unresolved. Germline CDR1 is SGHRS and CDR2 is YFSETQ. V was cut by 0 bases and J by 3 bases, with 6 bases left in between. The CDR3 is 14 residues long. The DNA for the CDR3 is TGCGCCAGCAGCTTGGGGTCACACACCGGGGAGCTGTTTTTT. This translates into CASSLGSHTGELFF. The variable domain in full, completed from reference TRBV5-1 and TRBJ2-2, reads KAGVTQTPRYLIKTRGQQVTLSCSPISGHRSVSWYQQTPGQGLQFLFEYFSETQRNKGNFPGRFSGRQFSNSRSEMNVSTLELGDSALYLCASSLGSHTGELFFGEGSRLTVL.

The J gene is TRBJ2-1, the V gene TRBV6-1; D is ambiguous. Germline V gives CDR1 MNHNS, CDR2 SASEGT. Trimming removed 3 bases at V and 1 base at J, with 7 bases between. This CDR3 region has 14 residues. The CDR3 loop is CASSEAGSYNEQFF. The CDR3, as DNA: TGTGCCAGCAGTGAGGCAGGATCCTACAATGAGCAGTTCTTC.

In its sample, this clonotype was seen a few times. The chain has TRBV20-1 and TRBJ1-1; D is uncertain. Trimming removed 2 bases from V and 0 bases from J, with 25 bases in between. This CDR3 spans 19 amino acids. The germline gives CDR1 DFQATT, CDR2 SNEGSKA (reference sequence). The CDR3 region has the DNA TGCAGTGCTAGACTTGGGAGAGGAAGCACAGCCCTTATGAACACTGAAGCTTTCTTT. Translation: CSARLGRGSTALMNTEAFF.

The rearrangement uses TRBV24-1 and TRBJ2-1, with a possible D match to TRBD2 (6 bases). Trimming removed 6 bases at V and 7 bases at J, with 18 bases between. The germline V gene has CDR1 KGHDR and CDR2 SFDVKD. CDR3 length: 15 residues. The CDR3 sequence: CATSRNAGLVNEQFF. DNA of the CDR3: TGTGCCACCAGTAGGAACGCGGGACTGGTGAATGAGCAGTTCTTC.

The chain is built from TRBV12-3 or TRBV12-4 and TRBJ2-5; 7 positions match TRBD2. The V gene end was trimmed by 8 bases and the J gene end by 13 bases; junction bases not matched to a gene: 10. CDR3 size: 11 residues. This CDR3 is CASGGLGRSYF. The CDR3 coding sequence is TGTGCCAGCGGCGGACTAGGTCGCTCGTACTTC.